The next 5 T cell receptor beta chains were all read from a single sample in a study of T-cell memory formation after mild COVID-19. TCRdb re-called the 5' RACE reads through MiXCR, storing one row per CDR3 protein. The sample gives approximately 430,000 distinct CDR3 sequences, under 25% of which show up once; around 14% is in the top ten. Sequenced: PBMCs or a T cell subset sorted from them (not recorded which). Receptors were obtained from an adult woman who had mild COVID-19 (a few samples of this study predate the infection). Cell type and time point are not known.

The sample holds a few counts of this clonotype. The gene calls are TRBV6-5 and TRBJ2-7; D possibly corresponds to TRBD2 (5 bases). This CDR3 contains 16 residues. In germline, CDR1 is MNHEY, CDR2 SVGAGI. V lost 0 bases and J 0 bases, leaving 12 bases between the germline ends. The CDR3, as DNA: TGTGCCAGCAGTTACTCGTATAGCGTCGCCTCCTACGAGCAGTACTTC. As protein: CASSYSYSVASYEQYF.

This clonotype was seen more than once but under ten times. V usage is TRBV4-1 and J usage is TRBJ1-2; D is unclear. The ends were cut back, 1 base at V and 4 bases at J, with 7 bases in the middle. The CDR3 covers 13 residues. From germline, CDR1 is MGHRA and CDR2 YSYEKL. CDR3 amino acids: CASSQGYTYGYTF. The CDR3 DNA reads TGCGCCAGCAGCCAAGGATATACCTATGGCTACACCTTC.

The rearrangement joins TRBV5-1 to TRBJ2-3, with 10 bases identical to TRBD1. CDR1 is SGHRS, CDR2 YFSETQ, per germline. After removal of 4 bases from V and 0 bases from J, the junction contained 11 bases not matched to a gene. The CDR3 sequence is 18 residues long. The CDR3 here is CASSETGTGAWSTDTQYF. Here the CDR3 DNA reads TGCGCCAGCAGCGAGACCGGGACAGGGGCTTGGAGCACAGATACGCAGTATTTT.

This clonotype was found a few times. The chain couples TRBV12-3 or TRBV12-4 to TRBJ1-1; 8 positions agree with TRBD1. This CDR3 is 15 amino acids long. Losses at the gene ends were 2 bases for V and 0 bases for J; bases not matched to a gene: 2. This chain's CDR3 is CASSLRQGLNTEAFF. In DNA, the CDR3 is TGTGCCAGCAGTTTAAGACAGGGGTTGAACACTGAAGCTTTCTTT.

This chain uses TRBV19 with TRBJ2-7, with D unclear. Germline V gene sequence: CDR1 LNHDA, CDR2 SQIVND (reference sequence). Trimming cost V 2 bases and J 1 base, with 9 bases left between them. This CDR3 spans 14 amino acids. DNA for the CDR3: TGTGCCAGTAGTATAATCCCCCAGTCCTACGAGCAGTACTTC. This translates into CASSIIPQSYEQYF.